This T cell receptor beta chain appears in the sequencing data of a study of blood T cell repertoires in COVID-19. V lost 7 bases to trimming and J lost 5 bases; unmatched junction nucleotides: 3. The length of the CDR3 is 13 residues. Germline assignment: CDR1 SNHLY and CDR2 FYNNEI. Using immunoSEQ multiplex PCR, the repertoire was profiled, and TCRdb retains in-frame clones only, with some absent. The table lists about 190,000 clones, 70% to 85% of them singletons. The receptor comes from a woman in her twenties or thirties who had recovered from COVID-19. The material sequenced was PBMCs or T cells enriched from blood (not recorded which). The gene calls are TRBV2 and TRBJ2-1; 9 bases line up with TRBD2. The CDR3 sequence is CASKRGADNEQFF. The CDR3 DNA reads as TGTGCCAGCAAGCGGGGGGCGGACAATGAGCAGTTCTTC.